This T cell receptor (beta chain) was sequenced during a study of beta chain features in type 1 diabetes. On the study more broadly: Cell yields, age and gender were similar between patients and healthy donors. Notes on the study in general: Patients with type 1 diabetes carried fewer insertions and had more deletions at their VDJ junctions.

The germline V and J ends were trimmed by 2 bases and 0 bases, with 15 bases remaining between them. This CDR3 spans 16 amino acids. The V gene's germline CDR1 is SGDLS and CDR2 YYNGEE. Turning to this clone: Its antigen is currently unknown.

Expressed TCRB transcripts got sequenced, as all isolated RNA was reverse transcribed. It was found that naive, central memory and regulatory T cell samples averaged around 3.8 million reads. Produced via immunoSEQ multiplex PCR; TCRdb's table is partial and in-frame only. The sample shows some 150,000 clones, 10% of them seen only once. Specimen: naive CD4+ T cells from blood. This sequence originates from a man aged 18 to 30 in good health. This chain uses TRBV9 with TRBJ2-7; D possibly corresponds to TRBD2 (6 bases). The CDR3 protein is CASSVSGQQSSYEQYF. The CDR3 DNA sequence: TGTGCCAGCAGCGTTAGCGGCCAACAAAGCTCCTACGAGCAGTACTTC.